This T cell receptor (beta chain) was captured by sequencing in a study of untreated major depressive disorder (dated by TCRdb to the late 2010s). Describing the broader study: The study was a cross-sectional case-control comparison of T cell phenotype and TCR repertoire between antidepressant-free major depressive disorder patients and individually matched non-depressed controls. The sequencing was a follow-up to the differences in Vbeta 5.1, Vbeta 11 and Vbeta 22 usage that flow cytometry had picked up across the whole cohort.

Broad study findings and their caveats: Higher TRBV05-01 (Vbeta 5.1) usage among CD4+ T cells of depressed patients compared with controls was confirmed by sequencing, with p = 0.040 in a one-tailed test. The top five TRBV05-01 clones in every sequenced subject were all private clones. Strict matching and exclusion criteria produced a comparatively small study sample, limiting generalizability of findings. For the sequencing comparisons, one-tailed planned tests were applied to only three preselected Vbeta families. In the sequencing data, TRBV25-01 and TRBV02-01 usage matched the flow-cytometry pattern but was not statistically significant.

The CDR3 spans 14 residues, from the cysteine through the phenylalanine. Only the CDR3 part of the read is kept: 42 bases, read in frame from the first base. Trimming removed 5 bases from V and 4 bases from J, leaving 15 bases between the germline ends. From the germline V gene (reference sequence), CDR1 is LNHDA and CDR2 is SQIVND. Every depressed patient was matched in pairs with a non-depressed control on sex, age, current smoking status and body mass index. European descent was reported for all participants. To qualify, patients needed a DSM-IV diagnosis of major depressive disorder plus a Hamilton Rating Scale for Depression score of 18 or higher. No psychiatric medication, including antidepressants, had been taken by patients for at least 8 weeks before enrollment. Depression severity among patients ranged from moderate to severe. Participants were excluded if they had major medical conditions, Axis I/II comorbidities, regular medication or illicit drug use, or weekly alcohol intake above 100 g. From each participant, roughly 30 ml of peripheral blood was collected into EDTA tubes. CD4+ T cells were purified from thawed PBMCs by magnetic negative selection with the BD IMag Human CD4 T Lymphocyte Enrichment Set. Flow cytometry confirmed that the CD4+ enrichment method typically gave roughly 96% purity. A subgroup of 4 to 6 case-control pairs, chosen blind to chemokine receptor expression and flow-cytometric repertoire skewing results, underwent TCRbeta sequencing. Every blood sample was taken in the morning at 8:00 a.m., and Ficoll-Hypaque gradient centrifugation was used to isolate PBMCs. PBMCs were cryopreserved by gradual cooling to -80 degrees C and were kept in liquid nitrogen until assay.

The Qiagen DNeasy Blood and Tissue Kit was used to extract total genomic DNA from the purified CD4+ T cells. Using immunoSEQ immunosequencing protocols, the TCRbeta CDR3 region, as defined by IMGT, was amplified and sequenced. Regarding the original processing steps: Preprocessing of raw sequence data for PCR and sequencing error correction was performed by the immunoSEQ service. Data were loaded into the immunoSEQ Analyzer and further analyzed with VDJtools v1.0.7. The paired Wilcoxon signed-rank test was applied to assess differences between patients and controls. TCRdb took over this immuneACCESS table, retaining in-frame rearrangements with V and J assigned. Such tables are incomplete; in checked studies, under half of the missing clones stem from an unresolved V gene, and the remainder is unexplained. V and J calls plus clone size are reproduced from that table; the DNA served to infer D and trimming. Here the sample has about 13,000 clones; around nine tenths occur a single time. The top ten clonotypes cover 0.7% to 0.85% of the sample.

A remark on this clone: It lacks a known antigen. Per-nucleotide qualities are absent, and no much larger clonotype sits a single base away.

Sequenced input: CD4+ T cells from PBMCs. The receptor chain draws on TRBV19 and TRBJ2-7; TRBD2 could be the D gene, as 5 bases match. This sequence originates from a man aged 25 to 40 with major depressive disorder. The CDR3 reads CASSSRGRKYEQYF. The DNA reads TGTGCCAGTAGTTCTCGGGGTCGGAAGTACGAGCAGTACTTC.